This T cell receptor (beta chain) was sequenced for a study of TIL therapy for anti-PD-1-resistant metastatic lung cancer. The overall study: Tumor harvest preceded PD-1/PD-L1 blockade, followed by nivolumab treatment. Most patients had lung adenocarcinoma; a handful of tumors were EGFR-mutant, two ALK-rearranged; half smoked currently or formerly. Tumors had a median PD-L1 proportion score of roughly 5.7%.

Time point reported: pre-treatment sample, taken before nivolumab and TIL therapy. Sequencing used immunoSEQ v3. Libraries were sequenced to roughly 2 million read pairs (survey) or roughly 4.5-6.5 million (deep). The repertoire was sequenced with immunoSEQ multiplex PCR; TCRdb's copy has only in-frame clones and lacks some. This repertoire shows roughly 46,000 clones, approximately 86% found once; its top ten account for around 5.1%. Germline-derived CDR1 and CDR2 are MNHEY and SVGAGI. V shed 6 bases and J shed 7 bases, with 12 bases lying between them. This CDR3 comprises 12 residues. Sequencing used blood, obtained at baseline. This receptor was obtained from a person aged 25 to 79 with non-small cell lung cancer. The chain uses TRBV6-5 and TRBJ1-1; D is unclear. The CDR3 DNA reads TGTGCCAGCAGCCCCGGCGGATATGAAGCTTTCTTT. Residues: CASSPGGYEAFF.